The TCR beta chain described here comes from a study of T cell repertoires in cytomegalovirus infection. Study overall: From public TCR beta signatures came an indication of both CMV infection and matching HLA type. Study results and limitations: Dominant in the ex vivo response were TCR beta clonotypes restricted by HLA-C and specific for CMV. Cumulated frequencies of public TCR beta families served to identify carriers of CMV plus the relevant HLA.

In this sample, this clonotype turned up a few times. Antigen: not known. The CDR3 is 15 residues long. V was cut by 5 bases and J by 0 bases, with 10 bases left in between. Germline lookup yields CDR1 KGHSH and CDR2 LQKENI. TCRdb recomputed calls from the reads with MiXCR, one row per CDR3 protein. Here the sample spans just under 300,000 distinct CDR3 sequences, approximately 8.9% being singletons. Sequenced sample: PBMCs. The clonotype comes from a human donor in good health (CMV status not recorded). Some clones in this sample may be carry-over from other donors' samples. This chain uses TRBV18 with TRBJ2-2; no clear D. CDR3 DNA: TGTGCCAGCTCATCCTTTCAGGCGAACACCGGGGAGCTGTTTTTT. Encoded protein: CASSSFQANTGELFF.